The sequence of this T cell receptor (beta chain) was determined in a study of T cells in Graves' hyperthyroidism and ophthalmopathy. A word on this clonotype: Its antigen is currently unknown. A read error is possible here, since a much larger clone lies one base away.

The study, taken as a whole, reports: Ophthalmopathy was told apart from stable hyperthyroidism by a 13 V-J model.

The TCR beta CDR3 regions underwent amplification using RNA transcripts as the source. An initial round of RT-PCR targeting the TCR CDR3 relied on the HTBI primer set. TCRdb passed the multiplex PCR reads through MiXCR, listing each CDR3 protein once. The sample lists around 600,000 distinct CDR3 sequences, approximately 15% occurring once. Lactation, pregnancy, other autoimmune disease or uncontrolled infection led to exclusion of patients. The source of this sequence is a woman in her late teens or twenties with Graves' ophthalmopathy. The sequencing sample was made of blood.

The DNA of the CDR3 is TGTGCCAGCAGTCTCTGGGGAGCGAGCTCAGAGCTGTTTTTT. Its protein product is CASSLWGASSELFF. This chain links TRBV12-3 or TRBV12-4 with TRBJ2-2; perhaps TRBD2 as D (5 bases). This CDR3 comprises 14 residues. V shed 5 bases and J shed 11 bases, with 18 bases lying between them.